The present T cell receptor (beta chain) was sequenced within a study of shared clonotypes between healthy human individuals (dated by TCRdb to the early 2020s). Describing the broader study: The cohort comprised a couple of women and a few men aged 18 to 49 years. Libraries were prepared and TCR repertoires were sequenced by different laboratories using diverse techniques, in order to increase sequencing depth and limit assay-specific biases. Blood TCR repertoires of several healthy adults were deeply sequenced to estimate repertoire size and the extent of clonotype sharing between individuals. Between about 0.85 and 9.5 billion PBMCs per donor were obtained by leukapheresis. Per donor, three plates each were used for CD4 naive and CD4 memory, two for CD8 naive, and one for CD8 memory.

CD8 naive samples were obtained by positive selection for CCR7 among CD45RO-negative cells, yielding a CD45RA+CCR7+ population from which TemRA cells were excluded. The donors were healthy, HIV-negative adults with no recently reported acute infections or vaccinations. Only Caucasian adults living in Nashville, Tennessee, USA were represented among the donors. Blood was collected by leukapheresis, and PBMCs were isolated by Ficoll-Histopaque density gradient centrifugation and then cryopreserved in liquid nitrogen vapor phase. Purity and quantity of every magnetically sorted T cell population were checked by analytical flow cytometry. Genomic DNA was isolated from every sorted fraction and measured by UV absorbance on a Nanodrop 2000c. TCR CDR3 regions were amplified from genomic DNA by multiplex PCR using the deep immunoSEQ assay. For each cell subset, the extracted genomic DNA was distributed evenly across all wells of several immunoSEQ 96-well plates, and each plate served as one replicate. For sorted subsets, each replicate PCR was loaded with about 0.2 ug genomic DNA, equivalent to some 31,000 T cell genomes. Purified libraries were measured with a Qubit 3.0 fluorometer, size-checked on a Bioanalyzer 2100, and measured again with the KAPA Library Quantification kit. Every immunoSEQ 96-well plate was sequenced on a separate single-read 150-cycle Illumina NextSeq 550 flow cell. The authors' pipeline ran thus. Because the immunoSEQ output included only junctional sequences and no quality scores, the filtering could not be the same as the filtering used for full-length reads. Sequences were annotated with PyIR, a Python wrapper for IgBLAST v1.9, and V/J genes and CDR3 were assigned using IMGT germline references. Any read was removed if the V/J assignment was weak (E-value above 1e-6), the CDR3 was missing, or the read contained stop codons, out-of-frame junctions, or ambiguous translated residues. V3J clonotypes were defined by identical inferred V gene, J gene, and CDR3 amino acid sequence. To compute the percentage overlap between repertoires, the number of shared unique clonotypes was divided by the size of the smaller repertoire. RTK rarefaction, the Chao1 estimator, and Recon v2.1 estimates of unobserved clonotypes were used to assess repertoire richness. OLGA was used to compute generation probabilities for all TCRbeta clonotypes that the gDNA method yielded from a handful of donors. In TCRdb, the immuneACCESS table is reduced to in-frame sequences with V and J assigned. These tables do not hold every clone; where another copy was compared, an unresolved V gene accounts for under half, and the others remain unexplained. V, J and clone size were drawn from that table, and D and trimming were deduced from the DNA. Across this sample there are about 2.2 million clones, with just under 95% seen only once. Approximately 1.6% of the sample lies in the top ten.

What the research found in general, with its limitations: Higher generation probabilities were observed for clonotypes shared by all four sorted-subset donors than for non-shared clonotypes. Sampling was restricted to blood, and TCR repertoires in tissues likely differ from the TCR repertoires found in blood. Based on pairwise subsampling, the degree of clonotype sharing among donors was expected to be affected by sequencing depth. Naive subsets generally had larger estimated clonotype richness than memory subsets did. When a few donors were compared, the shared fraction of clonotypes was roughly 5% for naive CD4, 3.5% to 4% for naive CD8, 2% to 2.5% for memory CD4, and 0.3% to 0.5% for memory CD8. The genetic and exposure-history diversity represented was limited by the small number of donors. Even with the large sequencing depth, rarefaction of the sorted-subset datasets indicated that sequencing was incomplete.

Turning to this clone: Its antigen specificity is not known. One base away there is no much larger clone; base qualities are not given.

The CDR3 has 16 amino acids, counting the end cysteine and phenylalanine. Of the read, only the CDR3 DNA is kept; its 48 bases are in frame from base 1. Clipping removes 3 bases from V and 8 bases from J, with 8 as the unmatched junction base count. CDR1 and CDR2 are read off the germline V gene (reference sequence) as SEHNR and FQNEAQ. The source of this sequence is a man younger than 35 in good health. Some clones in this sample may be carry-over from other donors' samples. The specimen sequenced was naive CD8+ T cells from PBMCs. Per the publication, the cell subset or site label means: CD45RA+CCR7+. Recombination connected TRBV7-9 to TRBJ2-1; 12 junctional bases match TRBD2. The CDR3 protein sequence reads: CASSFPRLAGEYEQFF. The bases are TGTGCCAGCAGCTTTCCCCGACTAGCGGGAGAGTATGAGCAGTTCTTC.